Reported below is one TCR beta chain. Its antigen is not known. Under the authors' procedure: Researchers built a distant-metastasis classifier for papillary thyroid cancer that drew on CDR3 differences across clinicopathological groups. TCRdb re-analyzed the PCR reads using MiXCR. The V and J calls, along with clone size, are taken from TCRdb and not from the paper's own processing. This table has some 31,000 clones, 7% to 8% appearing once. Prior to thyroid surgery, none of the patients had received any treatment. The record originates from a study of metastatic and nonmetastatic thyroid tumors. Study background: A comparison of repertoires was made across blood and tumor or nodule tissue from malignant and benign thyroid patients. Whole-study findings and limits: When malignant thyroid tumors were compared with benign nodules, TCR beta diversity was reportedly significantly higher in the malignant tumors. This held in both blood and tumor samples.

V was cut by 0 bases and J by 4 bases, with 12 bases left in between. Germline V lookup: CDR1 MNHEY, CDR2 SVGEGT. There are 15 residues in the CDR3. V gene TRBV6-2 or TRBV6-3 combines with J gene TRBJ2-5, with D possibly matching TRBD2 (6 bases). The sequence was collected from a female donor with papillary thyroid cancer or a benign thyroid nodule (not recorded which). Some clones in this sample may be carry-over from other donors' samples. The sequencing sample was made of blood. CDR3 loop: CASSYSVGSRETQYF. DNA of the CDR3: TGTGCCAGCAGTTACTCGGTCGGGAGTAGAGAGACCCAGTACTTC.